This entry lists 5 T cell receptor beta chains sequenced from one sample in a study of cytomegalovirus exposure and HLA in healthy donors. The PCR made use of 60 Vbeta and 13 Jbeta primers. TCRdb keeps only in-frame clones here, not all; method: immunoSEQ multiplex PCR. There are 150,000 to 200,000 clones in the sample; 84% occur only once, and about 0.24% lies in the top ten. Input material: PBMCs. The receptors stem from a boy younger than 18 in good health and CMV-seronegative.

The chain employs TRBV7-9 and TRBJ2-3; 8 nucleotides align to TRBD2. This CDR3 is built from 16 residues. Trimming removed 0 bases from V and 3 bases from J; junction bases left unmatched: 5. Germline CDR1 reads SEHNR; CDR2 reads FQNEAQ (reference sequence). CDR3 coding DNA: TGTGCCAGCAGCTTAGCAGCGGGAGTGAGGACAGATACGCAGTATTTT. Protein: CASSLAAGVRTDTQYF.

The gene calls are TRBV4-3 and TRBJ2-7, with TRBD2 matching 11 bases. Germline loops: CDR1 LGHNA, CDR2 YSLEER. V was pared by 4 bases and J by 5 bases, with 7 bases of the junction left unmatched. This CDR3 is 15 amino acids long. CDR3 in DNA: TGCGCCAGCAGCCGCTCTCTAGCGGGAGGCCACGAGCAGTACTTC. Translated, it gives CASSRSLAGGHEQYF.

V is TRBV7-8 and J is TRBJ2-3, with D perhaps TRBD2 (6 bases). Germline CDR1 reads SGHVS; CDR2 reads FQNEAQ. V was shortened by 4 bases and J by 2 bases, with 19 bases between the two germline ends. This CDR3 has 17 amino acids. CDR3 in DNA: TGTGCCAGCAGCTACACCCCCCTGGGGGGTTCCACAGATACGCAGTATTTT. It translates to CASSYTPLGGSTDTQYF.

This chain joins TRBV9 and TRBJ2-1; 11 bases are a match to TRBD2. Germline CDR1 and CDR2: SGDLS and YYNGEE. V lost 4 bases and J lost 4; bases outside the gene matches: 7. This CDR3 spans 16 amino acids. CDR3 loop: CASSQTGTSGYNEQFF. CDR3 coding DNA: TGTGCCAGCAGCCAAACCGGGACTAGCGGTTACAATGAGCAGTTCTTC.

This clone was seen only once. The chain recombines TRBV30 with TRBJ1-3, with 7 nucleotides matching TRBD1. V gave up 1 base and J gave up 3 bases; unmatched junction bases: 0. The CDR3 sequence is 13 residues long. CDR1 and CDR2 from the germline V gene are GTSNPN and SVGIG (reference sequence). The CDR3 loop is CAWSGQGGNTIYF. CDR3 coding DNA: TGTGCCTGGAGTGGACAGGGTGGAAACACCATATATTTT.